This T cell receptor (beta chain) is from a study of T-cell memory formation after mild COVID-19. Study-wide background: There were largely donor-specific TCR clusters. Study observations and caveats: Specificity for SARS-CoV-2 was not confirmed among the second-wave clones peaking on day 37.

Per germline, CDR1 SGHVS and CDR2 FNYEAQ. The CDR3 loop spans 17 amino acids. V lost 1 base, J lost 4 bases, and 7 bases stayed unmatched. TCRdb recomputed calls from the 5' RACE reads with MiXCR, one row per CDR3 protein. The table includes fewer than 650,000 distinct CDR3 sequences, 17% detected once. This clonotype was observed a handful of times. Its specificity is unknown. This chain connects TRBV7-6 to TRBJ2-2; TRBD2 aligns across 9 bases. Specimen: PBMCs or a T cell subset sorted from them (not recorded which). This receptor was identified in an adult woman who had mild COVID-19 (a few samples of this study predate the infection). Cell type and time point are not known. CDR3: CASSLVIAGVGTGELFF. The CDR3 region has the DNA TGTGCCAGCAGCTTAGTGATAGCGGGAGTTGGCACCGGGGAGCTGTTTTTT. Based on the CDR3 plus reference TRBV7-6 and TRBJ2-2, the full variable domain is GAGVSQSPRYKVTKRGQDVALRCDPISGHVSLYWYRQALGQGPEFLTYFNYEAQQDKSGLPNDRFSAERPEGSISTLTIQRTEQRDSAMYRCASSLVIAGVGTGELFFGEGSRLTVL.